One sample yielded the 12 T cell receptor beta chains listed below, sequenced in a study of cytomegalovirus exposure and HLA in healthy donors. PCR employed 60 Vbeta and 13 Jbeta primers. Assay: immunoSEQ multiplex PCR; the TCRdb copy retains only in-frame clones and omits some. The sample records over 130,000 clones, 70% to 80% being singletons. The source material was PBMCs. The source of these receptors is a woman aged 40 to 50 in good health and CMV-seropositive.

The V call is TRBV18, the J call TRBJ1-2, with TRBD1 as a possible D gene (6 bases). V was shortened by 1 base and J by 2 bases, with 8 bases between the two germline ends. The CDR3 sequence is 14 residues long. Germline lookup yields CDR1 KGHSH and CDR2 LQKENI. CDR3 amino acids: CASSPQGDNYGYTF. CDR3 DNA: TGTGCCAGCTCACCACAGGGGGACAACTATGGCTACACCTTC.

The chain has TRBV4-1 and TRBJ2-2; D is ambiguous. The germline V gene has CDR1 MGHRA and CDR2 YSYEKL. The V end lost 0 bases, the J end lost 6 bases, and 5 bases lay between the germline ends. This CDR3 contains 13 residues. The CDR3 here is CASSQDVAGELFF. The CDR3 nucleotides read TGCGCCAGCAGCCAAGATGTCGCCGGGGAGCTGTTTTTT.

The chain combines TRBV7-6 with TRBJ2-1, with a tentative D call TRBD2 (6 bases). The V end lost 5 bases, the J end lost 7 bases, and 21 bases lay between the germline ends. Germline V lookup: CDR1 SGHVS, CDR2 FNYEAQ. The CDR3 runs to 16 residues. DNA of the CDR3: TGTGCCAGCAGCAAACGAGCCAAACTAGCCCAAAATGAGCAGTTCTTC. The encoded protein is CASSKRAKLAQNEQFF. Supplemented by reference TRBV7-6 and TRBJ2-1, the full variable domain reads GAGVSQSPRYKVTKRGQDVALRCDPISGHVSLYWYRQALGQGPEFLTYFNYEAQQDKSGLPNDRFSAERPEGSISTLTIQRTEQRDSAMYRCASSKRAKLAQNEQFFGPGTRLTVL.

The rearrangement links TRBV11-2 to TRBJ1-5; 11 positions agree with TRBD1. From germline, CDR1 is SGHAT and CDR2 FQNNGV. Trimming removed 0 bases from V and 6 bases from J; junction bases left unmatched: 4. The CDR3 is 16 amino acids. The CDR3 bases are TGTGCCAGCAGCTTAGACGGGACAGGGGGAGGTCAGCCCCAGCATTTT. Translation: CASSLDGTGGGQPQHF.

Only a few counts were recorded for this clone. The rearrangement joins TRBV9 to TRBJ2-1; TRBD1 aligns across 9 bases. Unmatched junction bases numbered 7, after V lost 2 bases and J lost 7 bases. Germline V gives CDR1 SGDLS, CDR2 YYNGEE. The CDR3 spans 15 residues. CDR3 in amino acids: CASSVEGQGDNEQFF. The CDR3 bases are TGTGCCAGCAGCGTGGAGGGACAGGGAGATAATGAGCAGTTCTTC.

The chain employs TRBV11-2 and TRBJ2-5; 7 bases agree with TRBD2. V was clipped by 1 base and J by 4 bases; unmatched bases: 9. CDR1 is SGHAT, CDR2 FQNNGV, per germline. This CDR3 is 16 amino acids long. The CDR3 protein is CASSLGGGLSGETQYF. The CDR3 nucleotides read TGTGCCAGCAGCTTAGGGGGAGGGCTAAGTGGAGAGACCCAGTACTTC.

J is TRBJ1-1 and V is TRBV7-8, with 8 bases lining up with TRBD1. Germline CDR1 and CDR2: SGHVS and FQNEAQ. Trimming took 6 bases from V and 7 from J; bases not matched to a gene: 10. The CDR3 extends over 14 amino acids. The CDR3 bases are TGTGCCAGCAGGCCTACAGGGGGAGACAGTGAAGCTTTCTTT. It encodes CASRPTGGDSEAFF.

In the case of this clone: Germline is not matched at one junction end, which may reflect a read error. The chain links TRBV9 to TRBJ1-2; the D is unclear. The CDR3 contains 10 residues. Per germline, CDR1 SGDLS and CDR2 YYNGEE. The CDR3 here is CASSVGQNNF. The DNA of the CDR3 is TGTGCCAGCAGCGTAGGTCAGAACAACTTC.

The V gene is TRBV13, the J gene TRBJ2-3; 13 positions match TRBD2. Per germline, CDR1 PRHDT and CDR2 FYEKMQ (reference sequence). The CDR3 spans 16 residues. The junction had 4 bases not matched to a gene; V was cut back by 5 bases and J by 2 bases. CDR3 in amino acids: CASSRGTSGVTDTQYF. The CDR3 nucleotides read TGTGCCAGCAGCCGAGGGACTAGCGGGGTCACAGATACGCAGTATTTT.

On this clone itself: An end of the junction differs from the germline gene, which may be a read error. CDR3 residues: CASSLDRSDEQCF. The CDR3 coding sequence is TGTGCCAGCAGCTTAGACAGGAGTGACGAGCAGTGCTTC. This sequence joins TRBV7-2 and TRBJ2-7; a weak D match, TRBD1 (5 bases). The CDR3 loop spans 13 amino acids. Looked up from germline, CDR1 is SGHTA and CDR2 is FQGNSA.

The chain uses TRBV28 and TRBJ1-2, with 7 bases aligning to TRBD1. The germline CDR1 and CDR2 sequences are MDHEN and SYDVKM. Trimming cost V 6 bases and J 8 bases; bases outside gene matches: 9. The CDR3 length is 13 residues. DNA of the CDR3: TGTGCCAGCAGGAGACAGGGAACTGACGGCTACACCTTC. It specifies CASRRQGTDGYTF.

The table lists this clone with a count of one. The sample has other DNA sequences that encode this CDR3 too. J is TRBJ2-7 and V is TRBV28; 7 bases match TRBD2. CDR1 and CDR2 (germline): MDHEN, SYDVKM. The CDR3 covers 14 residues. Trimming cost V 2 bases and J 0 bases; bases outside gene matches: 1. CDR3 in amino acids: CASSLGGGSYEQYF. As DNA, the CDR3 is TGTGCCAGCAGTTTAGGCGGGGGCTCCTACGAGCAGTACTTC.